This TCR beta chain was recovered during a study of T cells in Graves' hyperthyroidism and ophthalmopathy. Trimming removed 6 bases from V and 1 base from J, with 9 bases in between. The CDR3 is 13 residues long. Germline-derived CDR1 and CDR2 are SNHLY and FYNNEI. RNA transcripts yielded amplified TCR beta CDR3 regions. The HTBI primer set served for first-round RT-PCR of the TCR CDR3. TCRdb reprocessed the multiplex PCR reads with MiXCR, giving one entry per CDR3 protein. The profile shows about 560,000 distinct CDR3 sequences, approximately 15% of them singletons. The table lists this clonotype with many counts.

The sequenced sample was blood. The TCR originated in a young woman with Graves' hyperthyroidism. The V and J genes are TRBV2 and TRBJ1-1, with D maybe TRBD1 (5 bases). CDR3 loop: CASRPDRNTEAFF. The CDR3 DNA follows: TGTGCCAGCAGGCCAGACAGGAACACTGAAGCTTTCTTT.